A single sample gave rise to the 22 T cell receptor beta chains below, sequenced in a study of early T cells in non-severe SARS-CoV-2 infection. From the 5' RACE reads, TCRdb called clonotypes with MiXCR, one entry per CDR3 protein. The data contain approximately 71,000 distinct CDR3 sequences, about an eighth of them singletons. The sample was whole blood. All receptors come from an adult who was a healthcare worker with PCR-confirmed SARS-CoV-2 infection or an uninfected control (not recorded which).

This clonotype was counted only a few times. The gene calls are TRBV7-2 and TRBJ2-1; the D gene could be TRBD1 or TRBD2 (6 bases each). Trimming took 5 bases from V and 7 from J, leaving 21 bases between them. Germline assignment: CDR1 SGHTA and CDR2 FQGNSA. The CDR3 is 16 residues long. The CDR3 loop is CASSGAGAGLWNEQFF. Written as DNA, the CDR3 is TGTGCCAGCAGCGGAGCAGGGGCCGGACTATGGAATGAGCAGTTCTTC.

This clonotype was recorded a few times. The chain couples TRBV20-1 to TRBJ1-6; D is undetermined. Germline lookup yields CDR1 DFQATT and CDR2 SNEGSKA (reference sequence). The CDR3 totals 15 residues. V was cut by 0 bases and J by 7 bases, with 13 bases left in between. CDR3: CSARDLGRENSPLHF. The DNA of the CDR3 is TGCAGTGCTAGAGATCTCGGACGCGAAAATTCACCCCTCCACTTT.

This clonotype came up many times. CDR3 loop: CASSFSLAGDQETQYF. The CDR3, as DNA: TGTGCCAGCAGTTTTTCGCTAGCGGGGGATCAAGAGACCCAGTACTTC. The chain recombines TRBV12-3 or TRBV12-4 with TRBJ2-5, with TRBD2 matching over 10 bases. Germline trimming cut 3 bases from V and 2 bases from J; bases unmatched to any gene: 6. The CDR3 is 16 residues long.

The chain couples TRBV10-3 to TRBJ1-1; D ambiguous. The CDR3 length is 12 residues. Trimming left V 2 bases short and J 5 bases short, with 6 bases between. The germline gives CDR1 ENHRY, CDR2 SYGVKD. The chain's CDR3 is CAISEGVTEAFF. Here the CDR3 DNA reads TGTGCCATCAGTGAGGGAGTAACTGAAGCTTTCTTT.

This clonotype was picked up a small number of times. The rearrangement uses TRBV5-6 and TRBJ2-3, with D possibly being TRBD2 (6 bases). Germline V gene data show CDR1 as SGHDT and CDR2 as YYEEEE. The length of the CDR3 is 15 residues. Trimming removed 1 base from V and 2 bases from J, with 11 bases in between. In DNA, the CDR3 is TGTGCCAGCAGCTTGAGGGACTCCACCACAGATACGCAGTATTTT. Its protein product is CASSLRDSTTDTQYF.

The J gene is TRBJ2-5, the V gene TRBV6-5; 10 nucleotides match TRBD2. V was clipped by 5 bases and J by 4 bases; unmatched bases: 7. The CDR3 is made up of 15 amino acids. CDR1 is MNHEY and CDR2 is SVGAGI in the germline V gene. The CDR3 is CASSKEAGGRETQYF. The DNA of the CDR3 is TGTGCCAGCAGTAAAGAAGCGGGGGGGCGAGAGACCCAGTACTTC.

The V call is TRBV9, the J call TRBJ1-6, with D perhaps matching TRBD1 (5 bases). The V end was cut by 0 bases, the J end by 6 bases, with 10 bases between. CDR1 is SGDLS, CDR2 YYNGEE, per germline. The CDR3 is 15 amino acids. The CDR3 sequence is CASSVGLQGNSPLHF. CDR3 DNA sequence: TGTGCCAGCAGCGTAGGTCTCCAGGGTAATTCACCCCTCCACTTT.

The table lists this clonotype with a few counts. This chain uses TRBV12-3 or TRBV12-4 with TRBJ1-1; TRBD1 matches at 7 bases. This CDR3 comprises 12 residues. J was trimmed by 11 bases and V by 5 bases; bases with no gene match: 8. CDR3 region: CASSPLTGKAFF. The DNA of the CDR3 is TGTGCCAGCAGTCCTCTGACAGGGAAGGCTTTCTTT.

This clonotype showed up just a few times. The chain uses TRBV7-9 and TRBJ2-3; a possible D gene is TRBD2 (5 bases). CDR1 SEHNR and CDR2 FQNEAQ come from the germline V gene (reference sequence). The CDR3 spans 15 residues. V was trimmed by 4 bases and J by 0 bases, leaving 11 bases between them. CDR3 residues: CASSYAGVSTDTQYF. CDR3 coding DNA: TGTGCCAGCAGCTACGCCGGGGTTAGCACAGATACGCAGTATTTT.

There are a few counts of this clonotype. V gene TRBV3-1 combines with J gene TRBJ2-7; D unresolved. Trimming took off 0 bases at V and 4 bases at J, with 7 bases between the two ends. The germline V gene encodes CDR1 LGHDT and CDR2 YNNKEL (reference sequence). CDR3 length equals 13 residues. CDR3: CASSQDLRYEQYF. CDR3 coding DNA: TGTGCCAGCAGCCAAGACCTCCGATACGAGCAGTACTTC.

This clonotype was picked up many times. J is TRBJ1-2 and V is TRBV2, with TRBD1 matching 8 bases. The ends lost 6 bases at V and 8 bases at J; junction bases unmatched: 17. Germline CDR1 reads SNHLY; CDR2 reads FYNNEI. The length of the CDR3 is 16 residues. Written as DNA, the CDR3 is TGTGCCAGCAGCCGAAAAAGGACAGGGAGTGGAGAGGGCTACACCTTC. This codes for CASSRKRTGSGEGYTF.

This sequence joins TRBV29-1 and TRBJ2-1; D uncertain. V dropped 4 bases and J dropped 4 bases, with 5 bases sitting between them. This CDR3 is built from 11 residues. Germline CDR1 SQVTM, CDR2 ANQGSEA. CDR3 bases: TGCAGCGTTGTTGGATACAATGAGCAGTTCTTC. Its protein is CSVVGYNEQFF.

Only a few counts were recorded for this clonotype. The rearrangement uses TRBV13 and TRBJ1-4, with 7 nucleotides matching TRBD1. The CDR3 length is 14 residues. Germline CDR1 and CDR2: PRHDT and FYEKMQ (reference sequence). Losses at the gene ends were 5 bases for V and 5 bases for J; bases not matched to a gene: 5. The CDR3 here is CASSAGGSNEKLFF. CDR3 DNA: TGTGCCAGCAGCGCAGGGGGGTCAAATGAAAAACTGTTTTTT.

This clonotype was picked up a small number of times. The chain uses TRBV28 and TRBJ1-2; D is perhaps TRBD1 (6 bases). Germline lookup yields CDR1 MDHEN and CDR2 SYDVKM. This CDR3 has 15 residues. V shed 9 bases and J shed 4 bases, with 21 bases lying between them. The DNA of the CDR3 is TGTGCCAGTACGGGGGCAGGGACCAACCGCTATGGCTACACCTTC. It yields the protein CASTGAGTNRYGYTF.

This clonotype has a handful of counts. The DNA for the CDR3 is TGCGCCAGCAGTGTCGGACAGGGGCATCAGCCCCAGCATTTT. This sequence encodes CASSVGQGHQPQHF. This chain uses TRBV5-1 with TRBJ1-5; TRBD1 matches 9 bases. Germline V CDR1 and CDR2: SGHRS, YFSETQ. This CDR3 spans 14 amino acids. J gave up 5 bases and V 5 bases, and 5 bases lay outside the gene matches.

The chain employs TRBV2 and TRBJ2-7; D possibly corresponds to TRBD2 (5 bases). CDR3 size: 13 residues. Germline V gives CDR1 SNHLY, CDR2 FYNNEI. V shed 10 bases and J shed 2 bases, with 15 bases lying between them. CDR3 sequence reads: CAIARTGPYEQYF. CDR3 coding DNA: TGTGCCATCGCGCGGACTGGACCCTACGAGCAGTACTTC.

This clonotype has only a few counts. The CDR3: CASSQALSRGPTGELFF. CDR3 sequence (DNA): TGCGCCAGCAGCCAAGCTCTATCCAGGGGGCCCACCGGGGAGCTGTTTTTT. The J gene is TRBJ2-2, the V gene TRBV4-1; 8 positions agree with TRBD1. Trimming cost V 1 base and J 4 bases; bases outside gene matches: 8. CDR1 and CDR2 (germline): MGHRA, YSYEKL. This CDR3 contains 17 residues.

This rearrangement joins TRBV29-1 to TRBJ2-3, with TRBD1 matching 9 bases. The CDR3 is 17 residues long. The V and J ends lost 6 bases and 0 bases, in that order; junction bases with no gene match: 13. Germline loops: CDR1 SQVTM, CDR2 ANQGSEA. The CDR3 loop reads CSVDGTGTQRSTDTQYF. In DNA form, the CDR3 reads TGCAGCGTGGACGGGACAGGGACCCAACGAAGCACAGATACGCAGTATTTT.

The rearrangement uses TRBV20-1 and TRBJ2-1; D is possibly TRBD2 (6 bases). V lost 6 bases to trimming and J lost 7 bases, with 19 bases between them. The CDR3 has 14 amino acids. Looked up from germline, CDR1 is DFQATT and CDR2 is SNEGSKA (reference sequence). The CDR3 loop reads CSAPPDPRGNEQFF. CDR3 nucleotide sequence: TGCAGTGCCCCCCCGGACCCTCGGGGGAATGAGCAGTTCTTC.

This clonotype was observed at least ten times. The chain couples TRBV7-2 to TRBJ2-3; perhaps TRBD1 as D (6 bases). This CDR3 has 15 amino acids. Trimming removed 5 bases from V and 0 bases from J, with 12 bases in between. Germline assignment: CDR1 SGHTA and CDR2 FQGNSA. Here the CDR3 reads CASSPGQTSTDTQYF. The CDR3 DNA reads as TGTGCCAGCAGCCCTGGACAGACTAGCACAGATACGCAGTATTTT.

This clonotype was counted a few times. The V call is TRBV12-3 or TRBV12-4, the J call TRBJ1-2; D remains ambiguous. This CDR3 has 12 residues. V was shortened by 8 bases and J by 4 bases, with 11 bases between the two germline ends. CDR3 coding DNA: TGTGCCAGCCACGTCCAGCCCTATGGCTACACCTTC. It codes for CASHVQPYGYTF.

This clonotype was recorded at least ten times. This rearrangement joins TRBV28 to TRBJ2-5; 10 bases agree with TRBD1. The CDR3 runs to 14 residues. V lost 6 bases and J lost 2; bases outside the gene matches: 3. Germline V gene data show CDR1 as MDHEN and CDR2 as SYDVKM. CDR3 region: CASSRTGGQETQYF. Here the CDR3 DNA reads TGTGCCAGCAGCAGGACAGGGGGACAAGAGACCCAGTACTTC.